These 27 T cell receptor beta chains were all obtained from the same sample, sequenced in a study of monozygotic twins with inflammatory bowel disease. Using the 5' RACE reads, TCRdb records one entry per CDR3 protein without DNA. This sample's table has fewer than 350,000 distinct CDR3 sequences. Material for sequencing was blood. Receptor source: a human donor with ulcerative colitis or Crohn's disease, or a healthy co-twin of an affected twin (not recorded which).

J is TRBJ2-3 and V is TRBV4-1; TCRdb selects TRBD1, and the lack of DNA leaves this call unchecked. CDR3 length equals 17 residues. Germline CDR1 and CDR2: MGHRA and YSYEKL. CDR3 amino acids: CASSQGTGTGNTDTQYF.

CDR3 sequence: CASSLVFRGLEVGEQFF. The rearrangement joins TRBV11-2 to TRBJ2-1; the D call of TRBD2 rests on TCRdb alone, since no DNA is present to check it. This CDR3 contains 17 residues. Germline CDR1 SGHAT, CDR2 FQNNGV.

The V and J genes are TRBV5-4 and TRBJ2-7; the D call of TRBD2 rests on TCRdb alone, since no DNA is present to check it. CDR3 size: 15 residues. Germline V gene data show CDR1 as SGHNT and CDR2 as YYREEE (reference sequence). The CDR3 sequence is CASSLAKAGFNEQYF.

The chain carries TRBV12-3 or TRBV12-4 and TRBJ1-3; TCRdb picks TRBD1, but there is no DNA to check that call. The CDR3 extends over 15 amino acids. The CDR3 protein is CASSPQGPSGNTIYF.

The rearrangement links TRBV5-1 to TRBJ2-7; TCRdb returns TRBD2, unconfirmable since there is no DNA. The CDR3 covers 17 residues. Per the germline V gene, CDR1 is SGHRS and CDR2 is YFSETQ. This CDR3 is CASSAAGLAGGSYEQYF.

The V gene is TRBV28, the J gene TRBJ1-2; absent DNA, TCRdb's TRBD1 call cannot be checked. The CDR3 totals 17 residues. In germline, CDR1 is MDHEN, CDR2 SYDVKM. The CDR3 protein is CASSLPGTGGTNYGYTF.

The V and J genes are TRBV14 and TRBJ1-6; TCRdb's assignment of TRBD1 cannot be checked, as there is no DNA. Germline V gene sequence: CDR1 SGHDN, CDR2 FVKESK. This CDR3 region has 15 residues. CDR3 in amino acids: CASSQARTGGSPLHF.

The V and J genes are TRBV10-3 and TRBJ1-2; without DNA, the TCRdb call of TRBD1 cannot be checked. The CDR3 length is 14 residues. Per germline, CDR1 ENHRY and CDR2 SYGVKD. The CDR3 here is CATLVGQEEDGYTF.

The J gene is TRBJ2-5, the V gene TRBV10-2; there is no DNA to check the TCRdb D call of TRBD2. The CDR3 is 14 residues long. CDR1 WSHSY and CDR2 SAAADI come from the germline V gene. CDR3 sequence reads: CASSERRGQETQYF.

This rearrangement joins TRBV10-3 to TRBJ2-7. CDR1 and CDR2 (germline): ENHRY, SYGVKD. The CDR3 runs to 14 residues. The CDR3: CAISGTSLSYEQYF.

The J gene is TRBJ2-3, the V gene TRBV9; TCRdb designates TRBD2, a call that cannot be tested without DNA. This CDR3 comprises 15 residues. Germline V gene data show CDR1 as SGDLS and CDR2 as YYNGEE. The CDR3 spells CASSGGLADTDTQYF.

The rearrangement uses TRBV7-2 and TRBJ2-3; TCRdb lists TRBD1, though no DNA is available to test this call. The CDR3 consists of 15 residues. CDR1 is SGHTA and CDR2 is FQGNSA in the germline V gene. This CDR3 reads CASSSRRDYTDTQYF.

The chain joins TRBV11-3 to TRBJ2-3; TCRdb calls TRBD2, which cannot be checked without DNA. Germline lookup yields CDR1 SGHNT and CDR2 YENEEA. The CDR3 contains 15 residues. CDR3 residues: CASSRTSGSPDTQYF.

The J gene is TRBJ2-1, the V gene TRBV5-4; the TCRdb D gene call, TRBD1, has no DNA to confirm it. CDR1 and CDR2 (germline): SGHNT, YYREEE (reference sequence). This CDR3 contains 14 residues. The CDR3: CASSRDRGVDEQFF.

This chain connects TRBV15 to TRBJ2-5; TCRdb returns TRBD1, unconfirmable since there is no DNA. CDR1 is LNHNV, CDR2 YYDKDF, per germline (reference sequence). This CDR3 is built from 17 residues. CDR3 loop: CATSSLVRQGVQETQYF.

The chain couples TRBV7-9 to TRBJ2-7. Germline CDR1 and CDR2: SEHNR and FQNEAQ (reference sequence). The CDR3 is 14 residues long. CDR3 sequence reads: CASSFAGDTYEQYF.

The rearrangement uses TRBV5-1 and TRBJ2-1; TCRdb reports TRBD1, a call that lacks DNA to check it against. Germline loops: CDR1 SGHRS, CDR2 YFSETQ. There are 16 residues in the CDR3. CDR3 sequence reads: CASSLSRDRNHNEQFF.

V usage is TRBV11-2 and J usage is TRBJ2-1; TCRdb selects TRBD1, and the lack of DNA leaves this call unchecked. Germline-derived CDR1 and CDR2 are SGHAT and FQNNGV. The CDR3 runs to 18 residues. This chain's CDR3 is CASIAFKGDSLAYNEQFF.

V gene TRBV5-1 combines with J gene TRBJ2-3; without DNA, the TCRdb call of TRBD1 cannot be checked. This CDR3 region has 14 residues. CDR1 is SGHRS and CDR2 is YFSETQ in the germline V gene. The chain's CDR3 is CASSSKGITDTQYF.

The CDR3 sequence is CASSLLAGGPNEQFF. The chain links TRBV7-3 to TRBJ2-1; as DNA is missing, the TRBD2 call by TCRdb cannot be tested. Germline loops: CDR1 SGHTA, CDR2 FQGTGA. CDR3 length: 15 amino acids.

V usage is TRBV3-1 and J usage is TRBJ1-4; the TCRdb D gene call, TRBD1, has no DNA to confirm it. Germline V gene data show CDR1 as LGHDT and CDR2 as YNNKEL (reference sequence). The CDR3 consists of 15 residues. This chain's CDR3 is CASSLPEATNEKLFF.

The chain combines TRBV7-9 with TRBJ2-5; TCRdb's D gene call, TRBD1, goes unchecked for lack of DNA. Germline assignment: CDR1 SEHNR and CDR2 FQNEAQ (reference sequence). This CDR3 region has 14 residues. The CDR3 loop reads CASSVDRGLETQYF. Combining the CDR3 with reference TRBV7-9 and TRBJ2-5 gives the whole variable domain DTGVSQNPRHKITKRGQNVTFRCDPISEHNRLYWYRQTLGQGPEFLTYFQNEAQLEKSRLLSDRFSAERPKGSFSTLEIQRTEQGDSAMYLCASSVDRGLETQYFGPGTRLLVL.

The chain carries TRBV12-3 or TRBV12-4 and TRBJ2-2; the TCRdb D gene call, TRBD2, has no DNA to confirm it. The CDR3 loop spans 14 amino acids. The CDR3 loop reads CASTAGGRTGELFF.

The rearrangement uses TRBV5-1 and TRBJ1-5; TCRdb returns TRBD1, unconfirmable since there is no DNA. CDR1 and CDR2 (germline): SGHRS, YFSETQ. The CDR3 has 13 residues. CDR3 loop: CASRWDPTQPQHF.

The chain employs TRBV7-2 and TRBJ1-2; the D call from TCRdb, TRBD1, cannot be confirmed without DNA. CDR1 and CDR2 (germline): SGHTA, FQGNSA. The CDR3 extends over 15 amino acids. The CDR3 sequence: CASSSQGSLRRGYTF.

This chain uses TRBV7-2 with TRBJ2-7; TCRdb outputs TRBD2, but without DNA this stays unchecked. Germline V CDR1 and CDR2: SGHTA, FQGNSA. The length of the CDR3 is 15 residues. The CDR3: CASSSLWTVTYEQYF.

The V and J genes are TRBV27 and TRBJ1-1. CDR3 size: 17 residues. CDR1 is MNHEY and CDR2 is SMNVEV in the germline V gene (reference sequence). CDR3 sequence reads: CASSLSLSPLSHTEAFF.